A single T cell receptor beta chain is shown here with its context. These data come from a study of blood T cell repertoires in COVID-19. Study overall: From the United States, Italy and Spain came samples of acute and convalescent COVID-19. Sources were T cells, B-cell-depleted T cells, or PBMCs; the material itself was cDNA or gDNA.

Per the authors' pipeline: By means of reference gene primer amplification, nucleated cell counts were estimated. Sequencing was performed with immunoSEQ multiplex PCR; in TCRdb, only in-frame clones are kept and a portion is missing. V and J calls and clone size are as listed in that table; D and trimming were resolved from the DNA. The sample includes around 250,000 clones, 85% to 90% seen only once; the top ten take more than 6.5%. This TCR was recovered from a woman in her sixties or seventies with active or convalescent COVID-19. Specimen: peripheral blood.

For the CDR3, the DNA is TGTGCCAGCAGTGCGATAGGACAAGTCAATCAGCCCCAGCATTTT. As protein: CASSAIGQVNQPQHF. This chain joins TRBV2 and TRBJ1-5, with D perhaps TRBD1 (5 bases). Trimming took off 4 bases at V and 3 bases at J, with 13 bases between the two ends. The CDR3 loop spans 15 amino acids. Germline CDR1 reads SNHLY; CDR2 reads FYNNEI.